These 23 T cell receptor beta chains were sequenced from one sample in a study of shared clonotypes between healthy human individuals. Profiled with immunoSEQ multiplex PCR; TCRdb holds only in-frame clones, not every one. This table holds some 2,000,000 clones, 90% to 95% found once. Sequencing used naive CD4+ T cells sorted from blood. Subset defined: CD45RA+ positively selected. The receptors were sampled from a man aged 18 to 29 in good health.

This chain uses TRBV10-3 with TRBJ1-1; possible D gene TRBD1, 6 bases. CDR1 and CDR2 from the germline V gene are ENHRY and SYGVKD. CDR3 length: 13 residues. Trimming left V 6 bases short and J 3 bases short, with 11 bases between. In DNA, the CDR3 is TGTGCCATCAGCCCCGAGGGGGACACTGAAGCTTTCTTT. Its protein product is CAISPEGDTEAFF.

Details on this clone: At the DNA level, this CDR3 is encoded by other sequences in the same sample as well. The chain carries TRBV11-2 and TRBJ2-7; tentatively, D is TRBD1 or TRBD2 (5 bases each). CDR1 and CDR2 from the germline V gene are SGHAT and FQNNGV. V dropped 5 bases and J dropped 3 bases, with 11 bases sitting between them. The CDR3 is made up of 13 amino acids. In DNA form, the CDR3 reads TGTGCCAGCAGCCCCCAGGGACGCTACGAGCAGTACTTC. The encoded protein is CASSPQGRYEQYF.

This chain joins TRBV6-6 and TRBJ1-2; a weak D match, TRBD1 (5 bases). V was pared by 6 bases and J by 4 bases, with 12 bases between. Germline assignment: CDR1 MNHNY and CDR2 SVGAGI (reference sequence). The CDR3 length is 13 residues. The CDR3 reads CASSLQEIYGYTF. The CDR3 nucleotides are TGTGCCAGCAGCTTACAGGAAATCTATGGCTACACCTTC.

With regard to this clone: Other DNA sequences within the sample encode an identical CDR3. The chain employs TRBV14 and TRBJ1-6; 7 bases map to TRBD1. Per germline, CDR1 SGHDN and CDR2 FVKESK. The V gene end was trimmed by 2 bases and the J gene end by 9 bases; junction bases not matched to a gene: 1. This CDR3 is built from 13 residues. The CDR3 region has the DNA TGTGCCAGCAGCCAACAGGGGGGTTCACCCCTCCACTTT. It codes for CASSQQGGSPLHF. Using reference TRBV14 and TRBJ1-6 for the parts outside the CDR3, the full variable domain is EAGVTQFPSHSVIEKGQTVTLRCDPISGHDNLYWYRRVMGKEIKFLLHFVKESKQDESGMPNNRFLAERTGGTYSTLKVQPAELEDSGVYFCASSQQGGSPLHFGNGTRLTVT.

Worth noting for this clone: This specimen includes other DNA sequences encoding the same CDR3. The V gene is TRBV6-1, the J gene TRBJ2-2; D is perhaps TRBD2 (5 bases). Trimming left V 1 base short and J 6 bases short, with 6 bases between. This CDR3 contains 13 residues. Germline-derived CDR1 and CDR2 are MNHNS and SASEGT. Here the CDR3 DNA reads TGTGCCAGCAGTGAAGTGAGGGCCGGGGAGCTGTTTTTT. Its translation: CASSEVRAGELFF.

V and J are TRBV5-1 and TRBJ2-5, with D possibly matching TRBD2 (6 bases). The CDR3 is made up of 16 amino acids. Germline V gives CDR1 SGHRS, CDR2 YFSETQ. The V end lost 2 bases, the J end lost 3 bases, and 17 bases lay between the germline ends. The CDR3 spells CASSFDGRGSKETQYF. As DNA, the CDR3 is TGCGCCAGCAGCTTTGATGGTCGGGGGTCCAAAGAGACCCAGTACTTC.

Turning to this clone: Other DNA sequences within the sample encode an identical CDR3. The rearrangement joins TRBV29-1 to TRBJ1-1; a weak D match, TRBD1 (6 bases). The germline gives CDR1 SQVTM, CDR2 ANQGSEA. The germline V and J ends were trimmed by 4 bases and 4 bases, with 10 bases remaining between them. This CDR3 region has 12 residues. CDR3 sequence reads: CSVATGSTEAFF. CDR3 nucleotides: TGCAGCGTTGCTACAGGGTCCACTGAAGCTTTCTTT.

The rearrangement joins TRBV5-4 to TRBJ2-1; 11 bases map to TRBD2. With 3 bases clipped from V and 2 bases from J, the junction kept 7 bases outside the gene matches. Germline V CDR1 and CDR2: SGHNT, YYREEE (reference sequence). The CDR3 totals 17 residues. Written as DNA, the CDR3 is TGTGCCAGCAGCTCCCTGACTAGCGGGAATACCTACAATGAGCAGTTCTTC. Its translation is CASSSLTSGNTYNEQFF.

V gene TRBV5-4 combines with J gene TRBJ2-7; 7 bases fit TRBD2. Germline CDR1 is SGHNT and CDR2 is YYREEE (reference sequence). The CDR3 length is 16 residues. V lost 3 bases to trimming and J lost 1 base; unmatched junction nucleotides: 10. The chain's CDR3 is CASSSLGRGTSYEQYF. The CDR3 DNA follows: TGTGCCAGCAGCTCCCTGGGGCGGGGGACGTCCTACGAGCAGTACTTC. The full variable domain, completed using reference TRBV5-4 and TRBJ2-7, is ETGVTQSPTHLIKTRGQQVTLRCSSQSGHNTVSWYQQALGQGPQFIFQYYREEENGRGNFPPRFSGLQFPNYSSELNVNALELDDSALYLCASSSLGRGTSYEQYFGPGTRLTVT.

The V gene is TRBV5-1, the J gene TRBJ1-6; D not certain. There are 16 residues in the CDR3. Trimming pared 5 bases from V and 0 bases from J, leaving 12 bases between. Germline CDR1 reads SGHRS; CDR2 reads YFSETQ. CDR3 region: CASREIQSSYNSPLHF. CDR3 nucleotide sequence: TGCGCCAGCAGGGAAATTCAGAGCTCCTATAATTCACCCCTCCACTTT.

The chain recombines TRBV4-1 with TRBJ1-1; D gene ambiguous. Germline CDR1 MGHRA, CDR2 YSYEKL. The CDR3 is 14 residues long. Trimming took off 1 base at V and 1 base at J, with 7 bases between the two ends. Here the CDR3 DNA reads TGCGCCAGCAGCCAAGTGAACGGGAACACTGAAGCTTTCTTT. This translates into CASSQVNGNTEAFF.

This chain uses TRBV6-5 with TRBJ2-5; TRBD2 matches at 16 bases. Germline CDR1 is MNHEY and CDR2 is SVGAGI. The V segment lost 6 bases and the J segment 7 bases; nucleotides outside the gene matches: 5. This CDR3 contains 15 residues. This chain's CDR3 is CASRGLAGGVATQYF. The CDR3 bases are TGTGCCAGCAGGGGACTAGCGGGAGGGGTAGCGACCCAGTACTTC.

As DNA, the CDR3 is TGTGCCATCAGTGAGTCTAGCGGGAGGTGGACAGATACGCAGTATTTT. It codes for CAISESSGRWTDTQYF. The rearrangement links TRBV10-3 to TRBJ2-3; TRBD2 aligns across 10 bases. V gave up 0 bases and J gave up 3 bases; unmatched junction bases: 3. Germline CDR1 reads ENHRY; CDR2 reads SYGVKD. The CDR3 sequence is 16 residues long.

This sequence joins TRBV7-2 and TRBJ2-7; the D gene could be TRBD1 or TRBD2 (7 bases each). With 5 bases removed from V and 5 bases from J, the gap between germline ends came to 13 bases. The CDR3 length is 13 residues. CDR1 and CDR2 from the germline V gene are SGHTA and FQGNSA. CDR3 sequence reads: CASSPQGGNEQYF. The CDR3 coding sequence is TGTGCCAGCAGCCCGCAGGGGGGGAACGAGCAGTACTTC.

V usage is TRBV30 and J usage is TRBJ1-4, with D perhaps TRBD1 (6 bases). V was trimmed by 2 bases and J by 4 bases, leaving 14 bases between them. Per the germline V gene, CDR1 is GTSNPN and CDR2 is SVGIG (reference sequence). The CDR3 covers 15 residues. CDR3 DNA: TGTGCCTGGAGTCACGGGGGGGGGCTTAATGAAAAACTGTTTTTT. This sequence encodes CAWSHGGGLNEKLFF.

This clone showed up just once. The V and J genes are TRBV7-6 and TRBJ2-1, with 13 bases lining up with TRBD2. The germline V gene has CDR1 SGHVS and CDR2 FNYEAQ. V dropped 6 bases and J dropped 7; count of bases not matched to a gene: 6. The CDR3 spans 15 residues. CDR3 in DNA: TGTGCCAGCAGACGGACTAGCGGGAGTGTTAATGAGCAGTTCTTC. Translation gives CASRRTSGSVNEQFF.

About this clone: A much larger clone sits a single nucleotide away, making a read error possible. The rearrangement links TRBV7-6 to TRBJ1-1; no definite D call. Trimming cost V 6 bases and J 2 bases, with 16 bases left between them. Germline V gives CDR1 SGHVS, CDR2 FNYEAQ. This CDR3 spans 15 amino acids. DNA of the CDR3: TGTGCCAGCAGTTCGTCGATAGGCGCCAACACTGAAGCTTTCTTT. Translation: CASSSSIGANTEAFF.

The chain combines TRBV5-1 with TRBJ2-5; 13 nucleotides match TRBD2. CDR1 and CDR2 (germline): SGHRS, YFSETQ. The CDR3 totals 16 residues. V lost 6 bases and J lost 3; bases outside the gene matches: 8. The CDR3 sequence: CASTTSGGALKETQYF. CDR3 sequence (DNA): TGCGCCAGCACAACTAGCGGGGGGGCCTTAAAAGAGACCCAGTACTTC.

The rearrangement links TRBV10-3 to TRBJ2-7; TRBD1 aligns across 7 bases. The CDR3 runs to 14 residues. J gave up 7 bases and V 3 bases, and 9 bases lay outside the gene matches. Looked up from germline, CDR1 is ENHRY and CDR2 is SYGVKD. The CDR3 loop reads CAISEPDRPREQYF. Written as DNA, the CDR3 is TGTGCCATCAGTGAACCGGACAGGCCTCGGGAGCAGTACTTC.

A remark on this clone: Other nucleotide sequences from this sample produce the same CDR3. CDR3 residues: CASSEANYGYTF. The CDR3 DNA sequence: TGTGCCAGCAGTGAAGCTAACTATGGCTACACCTTC. The rearrangement joins TRBV6-1 to TRBJ1-2, with D unresolved. This CDR3 region has 12 residues. Germline V gene sequence: CDR1 MNHNS, CDR2 SASEGT. The ends were cut back, 0 bases at V and 1 base at J, with 0 bases in the middle.

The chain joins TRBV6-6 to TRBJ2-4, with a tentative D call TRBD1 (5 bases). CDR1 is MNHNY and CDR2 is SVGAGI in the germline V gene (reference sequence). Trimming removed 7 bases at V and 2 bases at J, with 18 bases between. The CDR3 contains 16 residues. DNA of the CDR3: TGTGCCAGCACCGACGGGCAGGGATTGACCAAAAACATTCAGTACTTC. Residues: CASTDGQGLTKNIQYF.

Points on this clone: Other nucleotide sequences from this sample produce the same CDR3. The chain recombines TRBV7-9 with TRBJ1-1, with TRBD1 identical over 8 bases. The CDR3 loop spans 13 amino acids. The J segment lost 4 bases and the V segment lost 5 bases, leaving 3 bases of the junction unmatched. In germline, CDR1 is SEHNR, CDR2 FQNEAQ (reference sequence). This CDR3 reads CASSPQGGTEAFF. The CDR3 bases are TGTGCCAGCAGCCCACAGGGGGGCACTGAAGCTTTCTTT.

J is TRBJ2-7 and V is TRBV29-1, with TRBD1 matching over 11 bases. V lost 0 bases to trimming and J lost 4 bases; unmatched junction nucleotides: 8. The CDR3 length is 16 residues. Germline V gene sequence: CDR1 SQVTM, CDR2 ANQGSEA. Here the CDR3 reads CSVEDRGQGAFYEQYF. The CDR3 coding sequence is TGCAGCGTTGAAGATCGAGGACAGGGGGCGTTTTACGAGCAGTACTTC.